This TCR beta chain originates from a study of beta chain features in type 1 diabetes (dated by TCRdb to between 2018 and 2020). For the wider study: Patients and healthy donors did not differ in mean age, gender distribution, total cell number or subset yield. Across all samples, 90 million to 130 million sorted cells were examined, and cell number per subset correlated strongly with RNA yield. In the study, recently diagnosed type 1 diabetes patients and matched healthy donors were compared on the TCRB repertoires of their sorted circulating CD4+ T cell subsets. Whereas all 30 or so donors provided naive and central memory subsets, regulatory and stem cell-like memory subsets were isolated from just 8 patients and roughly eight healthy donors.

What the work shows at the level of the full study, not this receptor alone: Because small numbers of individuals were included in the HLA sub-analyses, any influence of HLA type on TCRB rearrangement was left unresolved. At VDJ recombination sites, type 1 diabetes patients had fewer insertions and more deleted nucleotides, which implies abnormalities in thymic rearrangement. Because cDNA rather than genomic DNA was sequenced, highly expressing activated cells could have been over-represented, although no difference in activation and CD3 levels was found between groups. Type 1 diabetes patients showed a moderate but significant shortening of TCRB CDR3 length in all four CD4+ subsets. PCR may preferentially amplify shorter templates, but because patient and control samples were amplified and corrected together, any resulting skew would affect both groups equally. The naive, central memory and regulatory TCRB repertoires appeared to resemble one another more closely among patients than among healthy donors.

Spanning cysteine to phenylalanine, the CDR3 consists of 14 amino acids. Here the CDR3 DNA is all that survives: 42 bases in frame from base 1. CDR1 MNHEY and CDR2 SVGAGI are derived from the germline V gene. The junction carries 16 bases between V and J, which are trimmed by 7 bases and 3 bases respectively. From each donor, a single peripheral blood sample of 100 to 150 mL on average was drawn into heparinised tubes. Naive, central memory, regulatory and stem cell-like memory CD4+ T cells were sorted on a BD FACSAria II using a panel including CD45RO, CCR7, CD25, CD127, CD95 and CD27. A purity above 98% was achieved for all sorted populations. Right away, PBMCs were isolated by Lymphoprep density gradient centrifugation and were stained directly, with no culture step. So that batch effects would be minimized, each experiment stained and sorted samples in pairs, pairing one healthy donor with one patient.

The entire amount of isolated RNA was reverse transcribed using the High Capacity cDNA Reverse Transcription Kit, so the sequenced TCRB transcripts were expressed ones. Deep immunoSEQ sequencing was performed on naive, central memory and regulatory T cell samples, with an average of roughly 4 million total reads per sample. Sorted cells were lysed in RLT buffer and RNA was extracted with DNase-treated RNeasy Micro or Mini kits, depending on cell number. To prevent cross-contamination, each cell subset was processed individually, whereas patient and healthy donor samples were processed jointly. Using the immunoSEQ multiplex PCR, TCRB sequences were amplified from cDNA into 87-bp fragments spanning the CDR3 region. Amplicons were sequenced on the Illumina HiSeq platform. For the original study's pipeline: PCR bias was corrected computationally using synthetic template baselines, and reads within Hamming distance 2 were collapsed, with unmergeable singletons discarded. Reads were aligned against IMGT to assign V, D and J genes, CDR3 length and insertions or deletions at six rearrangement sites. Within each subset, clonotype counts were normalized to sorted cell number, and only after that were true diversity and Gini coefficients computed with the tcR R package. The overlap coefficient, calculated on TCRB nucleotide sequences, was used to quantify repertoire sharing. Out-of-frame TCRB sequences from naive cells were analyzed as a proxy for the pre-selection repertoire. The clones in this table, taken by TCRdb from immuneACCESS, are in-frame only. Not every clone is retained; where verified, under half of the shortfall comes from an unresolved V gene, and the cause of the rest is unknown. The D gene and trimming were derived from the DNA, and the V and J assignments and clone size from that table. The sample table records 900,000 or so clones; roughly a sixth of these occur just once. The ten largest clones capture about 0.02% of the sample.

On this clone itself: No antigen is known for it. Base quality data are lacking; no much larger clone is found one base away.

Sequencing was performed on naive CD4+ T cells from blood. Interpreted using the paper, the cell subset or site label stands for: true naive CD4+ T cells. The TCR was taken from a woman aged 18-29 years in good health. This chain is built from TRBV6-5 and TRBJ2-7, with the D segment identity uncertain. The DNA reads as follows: TGTGCCAGCAAGGATGCGAGCGTAGACTACGAGCAGTACTTC. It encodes CASKDASVDYEQYF.